These 25 T cell receptor beta chains were sequenced from one sample in a study of T-cell memory formation after mild COVID-19. TCRdb used MiXCR to reprocess the 5' RACE reads, holding one entry per CDR3 protein. The sample holds around 300,000 distinct CDR3 sequences, 8% to 9% seen once. Sample: PBMCs or a T cell subset sorted from them (not recorded which). These receptors all stem from a man between 18 and 29 years old who had mild COVID-19 (a few samples of this study predate the infection). Cell type and time point are not known.

This clonotype was seen a few times. This chain connects TRBV29-1 to TRBJ2-1; D unclear. The CDR3 is 14 amino acids. Germline values: CDR1 SQVTM, CDR2 ANQGSEA. The ends were cut back, 5 bases at V and 0 bases at J, with 11 bases in the middle. This CDR3 reads CSVTTGLSYNEQFF. In nucleotides, the CDR3 is TGCAGCGTTACGACGGGCCTCTCCTACAATGAGCAGTTCTTC.

This chain connects TRBV6-1 to TRBJ2-1; possibly TRBD2 for D (6 bases). V was trimmed by 2 bases and J by 6 bases, leaving 14 bases between them. This CDR3 region has 15 residues. Looked up from germline, CDR1 is MNHNS and CDR2 is SASEGT. The CDR3 protein is CASSETGLYRNEQFF. Written as DNA, the CDR3 is TGTGCCAGCAGTGAAACGGGACTCTACCGCAATGAGCAGTTCTTC.

This clonotype has at least ten counts. The chain employs TRBV7-9 and TRBJ2-7; 8 bases are shared with TRBD1. Losses at the gene ends were 1 base for V and 3 bases for J; bases not matched to a gene: 5. Germline V gene lookup returns CDR1 SEHNR and CDR2 FQNEAQ (reference sequence). This CDR3 has 15 amino acids. The CDR3 reads CASSLGGQGDYEQYF. DNA of the CDR3: TGTGCCAGCAGCTTAGGAGGACAGGGAGACTACGAGCAGTACTTC.

The V call is TRBV6-2 or TRBV6-3, the J call TRBJ2-1; no clear D. This CDR3 has 11 amino acids. Looked up from germline, CDR1 is MNHEY and CDR2 is SVGEGT. Trimming cost V 8 bases and J 7 bases, with 9 bases left between them. The CDR3 reads CASVPLNEQFF. CDR3 coding DNA: TGTGCCAGCGTCCCTCTAAATGAGCAGTTCTTC.

This clonotype appeared a few times. V usage is TRBV9 and J usage is TRBJ2-5; D is unclear. V gave up 1 base and J gave up 3 bases, with 7 bases separating them. CDR1 is SGDLS and CDR2 is YYNGEE in the germline V gene. This CDR3 has 13 residues. The CDR3 protein is CASSVRAEETQYF. CDR3 DNA: TGTGCCAGCAGCGTAAGGGCTGAAGAGACCCAGTACTTC.

This clonotype has a handful of counts. The chain links TRBV5-1 to TRBJ2-7; possibly TRBD1 for D (6 bases). Germline V gene data show CDR1 as SGHRS and CDR2 as YFSETQ. V lost 5 bases and J lost 1, with 13 bases in between. The CDR3 is made up of 14 amino acids. The CDR3 nucleotides are TGCGCCAGCAGTCCCGGGACAAGGTCCTACGAGCAGTACTTC. Its translation is CASSPGTRSYEQYF. Complete variable domain (other parts from reference TRBV5-1 and TRBJ2-7): KAGVTQTPRYLIKTRGQQVTLSCSPISGHRSVSWYQQTPGQGLQFLFEYFSETQRNKGNFPGRFSGRQFSNSRSEMNVSTLELGDSALYLCASSPGTRSYEQYFGPGTRLTVT.

The chain recombines TRBV20-1 with TRBJ2-7; D is undetermined. V lost 0 bases, J lost 0 bases, and 9 bases lay in between. The CDR3 is made up of 14 amino acids. CDR1 and CDR2 (germline): DFQATT, SNEGSKA (reference sequence). In DNA, the CDR3 is TGCAGTGCTAGAGATGCAAGGAGCTCCTACGAGCAGTACTTC. Its protein is CSARDARSSYEQYF.

This clonotype was recorded at least ten times. V is TRBV7-9 and J is TRBJ2-7, with a tentative D call TRBD1 (5 bases). This CDR3 region has 14 residues. Trimming removed 5 bases from V and 0 bases from J, with 11 bases in between. Germline V CDR1 and CDR2: SEHNR, FQNEAQ (reference sequence). CDR3: CASSPPTVSYEQYF. CDR3 nucleotide sequence: TGTGCCAGCAGCCCGCCGACAGTCTCCTACGAGCAGTACTTC.

A few counts support this clonotype. The V and J genes are TRBV7-2 and TRBJ2-3; 9 nucleotides line up with TRBD1. J lost 3 bases, V lost 5 bases, and 6 bases had no gene match. The CDR3 contains 15 residues. Germline CDR1 is SGHTA and CDR2 is FQGNSA. CDR3 DNA sequence: TGTGCCAGCAGCGTCTGGGACAGGGATACAGATACGCAGTATTTT. It encodes CASSVWDRDTDTQYF.

The J gene is TRBJ2-5, the V gene TRBV19, with 8 bases matching TRBD2. Germline V gene sequence: CDR1 LNHDA, CDR2 SQIVND (reference sequence). This CDR3 region has 15 residues. Unmatched junction bases numbered 13, after V lost 8 bases and J lost 5 bases. The CDR3: CASRPTSAHPETQYF. CDR3 nucleotide sequence: TGTGCCAGTCGTCCGACTAGCGCACATCCGGAGACCCAGTACTTC.

V is TRBV6-6 and J is TRBJ2-3; tentatively, D is TRBD2 (6 bases). The length of the CDR3 is 14 residues. V lost 7 bases and J 3 bases, leaving 14 bases between the germline ends. CDR1 and CDR2 from the germline V gene are MNHNY and SVGAGI (reference sequence). The CDR3 region is CASKGGRGTDTQYF. The DNA of the CDR3 is TGTGCCAGCAAGGGCGGACGGGGGACAGATACGCAGTATTTT.

The chain has TRBV11-2 and TRBJ2-7; 7 nucleotides agree with TRBD1. Trimming took 2 bases from V and 0 from J; bases not matched to a gene: 7. Germline loops: CDR1 SGHAT, CDR2 FQNNGV. The CDR3 loop spans 16 amino acids. The CDR3 DNA reads TGTGCCAGCAGCTTACGACAGGGATGGAGCTCCTACGAGCAGTACTTC. The encoded protein is CASSLRQGWSSYEQYF.

The table lists this clonotype with many counts. V gene TRBV5-1 combines with J gene TRBJ2-2; D gene uncertain. Germline V gene lookup returns CDR1 SGHRS and CDR2 YFSETQ. The V end lost 2 bases, the J end lost 3 bases, and 11 bases lay between the germline ends. This CDR3 region has 15 residues. This CDR3 is CASSFGPLDTGELFF. The CDR3, as DNA: TGCGCCAGCAGCTTCGGGCCGTTGGACACCGGGGAGCTGTTTTTT. The full variable domain, completed using reference TRBV5-1 and TRBJ2-2, is KAGVTQTPRYLIKTRGQQVTLSCSPISGHRSVSWYQQTPGQGLQFLFEYFSETQRNKGNFPGRFSGRQFSNSRSEMNVSTLELGDSALYLCASSFGPLDTGELFFGEGSRLTVL.

This chain links TRBV3-1 with TRBJ2-2, with 13 bases that match TRBD2. This CDR3 contains 15 residues. V lost 8 bases and J lost 6; bases outside the gene matches: 6. The germline V gene encodes CDR1 LGHDT and CDR2 YNNKEL (reference sequence). The DNA for the CDR3 is TGTGCCAGCGGAGGACTAGCGGGGGCGGCCGGGGAGCTGTTTTTT. It yields the protein CASGGLAGAAGELFF.

This clonotype was observed a handful of times. The chain is built from TRBV7-2 and TRBJ2-4; D possibly corresponds to TRBD1 (6 bases). Trimming took off 7 bases at V and 6 bases at J, with 13 bases between the two ends. Germline CDR1 SGHTA, CDR2 FQGNSA. This CDR3 comprises 13 residues. DNA of the CDR3: TGTGCCAGCACCGATCCGGACAGAAACATTCAGTACTTC. Amino acids: CASTDPDRNIQYF.

The sample holds many counts of this clonotype. The chain is built from TRBV25-1 and TRBJ1-2; no definite D call. The CDR3 spans 14 residues. The V and J ends lost 2 bases and 5 bases respectively, with 12 bases between them. CDR1 MGHDK and CDR2 SYGVNS come from the germline V gene. The DNA of the CDR3 is TGTGCCAGCAGTGAAGTCGGGTTCTTATATGGCTACACCTTC. It encodes CASSEVGFLYGYTF.

The sample holds a few counts of this clonotype. This chain connects TRBV20-1 to TRBJ2-2; D remains ambiguous. The germline CDR1 and CDR2 sequences are DFQATT and SNEGSKA (reference sequence). V was pared by 7 bases and J by 6 bases, with 12 bases between. The CDR3 has 12 residues. In DNA, the CDR3 is TGCAGTGTGGGTCGAACTTCCGGGGAGCTGTTTTTT. It specifies CSVGRTSGELFF.

This clonotype was observed a handful of times. The V call is TRBV6-5, the J call TRBJ2-2, with D hard to call. Germline lookup yields CDR1 MNHEY and CDR2 SVGAGI. The CDR3 is 13 amino acids. The V end was cut by 0 bases, the J end by 6 bases, with 5 bases between. This chain's CDR3 is CASSYSSPGELFF. Written as DNA, the CDR3 is TGTGCCAGCAGTTACTCTTCCCCCGGGGAGCTGTTTTTT.

This clonotype has a count of ten or more. This chain links TRBV5-1 with TRBJ1-2, with 7 bases identical to TRBD1. The germline V gene has CDR1 SGHRS and CDR2 YFSETQ. The CDR3 spans 13 residues. The trim removed 4 bases at V and 6 bases at J, leaving 6 bases unmatched. The DNA of the CDR3 is TGCGCCAGCAGCCCGACAGGGCCCGATGGCTACACCTTC. This codes for CASSPTGPDGYTF.

The chain couples TRBV5-1 to TRBJ1-1, with unresolved D. V lost 0 bases to trimming and J lost 0 bases, with 12 bases between them. CDR3 length: 16 amino acids. Looked up from germline, CDR1 is SGHRS and CDR2 is YFSETQ. Written as DNA, the CDR3 is TGCGCCAGCAGCTTGGATCAGCGTTACATGAACACTGAAGCTTTCTTT. It codes for CASSLDQRYMNTEAFF. Full variable domain (outside the CDR3, taken from reference TRBV5-1 and TRBJ1-1): KAGVTQTPRYLIKTRGQQVTLSCSPISGHRSVSWYQQTPGQGLQFLFEYFSETQRNKGNFPGRFSGRQFSNSRSEMNVSTLELGDSALYLCASSLDQRYMNTEAFFGQGTRLTVV.

The chain links TRBV4-2 to TRBJ2-1; 9 bases are shared with TRBD2. Germline-derived CDR1 and CDR2 are LGHNA and YNFKEQ. The CDR3 is 16 amino acids. The V segment lost 4 bases and the J segment 1 base; nucleotides outside the gene matches: 5. CDR3 amino acids: CASSPRGGASYNEQFF. For the CDR3, the DNA is TGTGCCAGCAGCCCGCGGGGGGGGGCGTCCTACAATGAGCAGTTCTTC.

The chain links TRBV7-9 to TRBJ2-7; 7 bases match TRBD2. CDR1 and CDR2 from the germline V gene are SEHNR and FQNEAQ (reference sequence). Trimming removed 8 bases from V and 2 bases from J; junction bases left unmatched: 12. The CDR3 has 15 amino acids. The CDR3 DNA is TGTGCCAGCGCCCAAAGCGGGACCACCCCCTACGAGCAGTACTTC. This codes for CASAQSGTTPYEQYF.

The rearrangement joins TRBV5-6 to TRBJ2-3, with D uncertain. This CDR3 has 15 residues. V was pared by 1 base and J by 2 bases, with 11 bases between. Germline CDR1 SGHDT, CDR2 YYEEEE. The CDR3 region has the DNA TGTGCCAGCAGCTTGAGGTCACCCTTCACAGATACGCAGTATTTT. The encoded protein is CASSLRSPFTDTQYF. Full variable domain (rest looked up from reference TRBV5-6 and TRBJ2-3): DAGVTQSPTHLIKTRGQQVTLRCSPKSGHDTVSWYQQALGQGPQFIFQYYEEEERQRGNFPDRFSGHQFPNYSSELNVNALLLGDSALYLCASSLRSPFTDTQYFGPGTRLTVL.

In this sample, this clonotype turned up a few times. This chain connects TRBV7-2 to TRBJ2-5; 7 nucleotides align to TRBD2. V was pared by 7 bases and J by 5 bases, with 10 bases of the junction left unmatched. Germline lookup yields CDR1 SGHTA and CDR2 FQGNSA. The CDR3 spans 14 residues. The CDR3 loop is CASTRVGGKETQYF. CDR3 sequence (DNA): TGTGCCAGCACCAGGGTGGGGGGGAAGGAGACCCAGTACTTC.

Here the CDR3 DNA reads TGTGCCAGCAGCTTGGTTTTTCGGCTCAGGGAGTTCAATCAGCCCCAGCATTTT. It codes for CASSLVFRLREFNQPQHF. This sequence joins TRBV5-5 and TRBJ1-5; tentatively, D is TRBD1 (5 bases). With 0 bases removed from V and 3 bases from J, the gap between germline ends came to 19 bases. Germline CDR1 reads SGHKS; CDR2 reads YYEKEE (reference sequence). The CDR3 is made up of 18 amino acids.